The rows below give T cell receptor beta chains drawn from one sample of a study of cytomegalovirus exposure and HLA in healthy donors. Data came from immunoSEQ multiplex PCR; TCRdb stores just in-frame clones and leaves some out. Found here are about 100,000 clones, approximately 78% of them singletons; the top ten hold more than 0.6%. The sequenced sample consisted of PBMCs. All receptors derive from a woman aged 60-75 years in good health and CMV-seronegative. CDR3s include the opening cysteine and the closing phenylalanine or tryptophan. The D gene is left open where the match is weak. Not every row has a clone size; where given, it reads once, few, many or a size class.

CDR3 protein: CASSLDPDFPQGVYNEQFF
CDR3 DNA: TGTGCCAGCAGCTTAGACCCCGATTTCCCTCAGGGGGTCTACAATGAGCAGTTCTTC
D gene: TRBD1
J gene: TRBJ2-1
V gene: TRBV11-2
clone size: -

CDR3 protein: CASSYSSVRQPQHF
CDR3 DNA: TGTGCCAGCAGTTACTCTTCCGTCCGGCAGCCCCAGCATTTT
D gene: -
J gene: TRBJ1-5
V gene: TRBV6-6
clone size: -

CDR3 protein: CASSLYRGSQETQYF
CDR3 DNA: TGTGCCAGCAGCTTGTACCGGGGGAGCCAAGAGACCCAGTACTTC
D gene: -
J gene: TRBJ2-5
V gene: TRBV7-2
clone size: -

CDR3 protein: CASSPEEYNTEAFF
CDR3 DNA: TGCGCCAGCAGTCCTGAGGAATACAACACTGAAGCTTTCTTT
D gene: -
J gene: TRBJ1-1
V gene: TRBV5-1
clone size: -

CDR3 protein: CASSTRTDEKLFF
CDR3 DNA: TGCGCCAGCAGCACCCGGACAGACGAAAAACTGTTTTTT
D gene: -
J gene: TRBJ1-4
V gene: TRBV5-1
clone size: -

CDR3 protein: CASSHWTGHGYTF
CDR3 DNA: TGTGCCAGCAGCCATTGGACAGGTCATGGCTACACCTTC
D gene: TRBD1
J gene: TRBJ1-2
V gene: TRBV7-9
clone size: -

CDR3 protein: CASSSPDRVTEQFF
CDR3 DNA: TGTGCCAGCAGTTCCCCCGACAGGGTCACTGAGCAGTTCTTC
D gene: TRBD1
J gene: TRBJ2-1
V gene: TRBV6-5
clone size: -

CDR3 protein: CASSLYGKEQYF
CDR3 DNA: TGTGCCAGCAGCTTGTACGGGAAAGAGCAGTACTTC
D gene: -
J gene: TRBJ2-7
V gene: TRBV7-2
clone size: -

CDR3 protein: CASSSTVNTEAFF
CDR3 DNA: TGTGCCAGCAGCTCGACAGTGAACACTGAAGCTTTCTTT
D gene: -
J gene: TRBJ1-1
V gene: TRBV7-2
clone size: few

CDR3 protein: CASSLDRGRGTQYF
CDR3 DNA: TGTGCCAGCAGCTTAGATAGGGGGCGGGGGACCCAGTACTTC
D gene: -
J gene: TRBJ2-5
V gene: TRBV7-2
clone size: -

CDR3 protein: CASSETSGRAHEQYF
CDR3 DNA: TGTGCCAGCAGCGAGACTAGCGGGAGGGCCCACGAGCAGTACTTC
D gene: TRBD2
J gene: TRBJ2-7
V gene: TRBV7-9
clone size: -

CDR3 protein: CASSLGQGRGKNTEAFF
CDR3 DNA: TGTGCCAGCAGCCTGGGGCAGGGGCGGGGGAAGAACACTGAAGCTTTCTTT
D gene: -
J gene: TRBJ1-1
V gene: TRBV7-9
clone size: -

CDR3 protein: CASSAAGTAYEQYF
CDR3 DNA: TGTGCCAGTAGCGCCGCCGGGACAGCCTACGAGCAGTACTTC
D gene: TRBD1
J gene: TRBJ2-7
V gene: TRBV19
clone size: few

CDR3 protein: CASSSEETQYF
CDR3 DNA: TGTGCCAGCAGCTCGGAAGAGACCCAGTACTTC
D gene: -
J gene: TRBJ2-5
V gene: TRBV11-2
clone size: -

CDR3 protein: CASSLGGNYGYTF
CDR3 DNA: TGCGCCAGCAGCCTCGGGGGGAACTATGGCTACACCTTC
D gene: -
J gene: TRBJ1-2
V gene: TRBV4-3
clone size: -

CDR3 protein: CATSRGGGETQYF
CDR3 DNA: TGTGCCACCAGCAGAGGCGGGGGGGAGACCCAGTACTTC
D gene: TRBD2
J gene: TRBJ2-5
V gene: TRBV15
clone size: once

CDR3 protein: CASSFAGGLIEQYF
CDR3 DNA: TGTGCCAGCAGTTTTGCGGGAGGGCTTATCGAGCAGTACTTC
D gene: TRBD2
J gene: TRBJ2-7
V gene: TRBV27
clone size: -

CDR3 protein: CARQGGERGNTEAFF
CDR3 DNA: TGTGCCAGGCAGGGAGGAGAAAGGGGCAACACTGAAGCTTTCTTT
D gene: -
J gene: TRBJ1-1
V gene: TRBV2
clone size: -

CDR3 protein: CASTNYNEQFF
CDR3 DNA: TGTGCCAGCACCAACTACAATGAGCAGTTCTTC
D gene: -
J gene: TRBJ2-1
V gene: TRBV6-6
clone size: -

CDR3 protein: CASSYSLAGGNEQFF
CDR3 DNA: TGTGCCAGCAGTTACTCCCTAGCGGGGGGAAATGAGCAGTTCTTC
D gene: TRBD2
J gene: TRBJ2-1
V gene: TRBV6-5
clone size: -

CDR3 protein: CASRMMGGTYGYTF
CDR3 DNA: TGTGCCAGCAGGATGATGGGCGGGACCTATGGCTACACCTTC
D gene: -
J gene: TRBJ1-2
V gene: TRBV28
clone size: -

CDR3 protein: CASSPDRGGYTF
CDR3 DNA: TGTGCCAGCAGCCCCGACAGGGGTGGCTACACCTTC
D gene: TRBD1
J gene: TRBJ1-2
V gene: TRBV6-5
clone size: few

CDR3 protein: CASSQEFARGPVEQYF
CDR3 DNA: TGCGCCAGCAGCCAAGAATTCGCCAGGGGGCCCGTCGAGCAGTACTTC
D gene: TRBD1
J gene: TRBJ2-7
V gene: TRBV4-3
clone size: -

CDR3 protein: CASSFGLAREQYF
CDR3 DNA: TGTGCCAGCAGCTTTGGACTAGCGAGGGAGCAGTACTTC
D gene: TRBD2
J gene: TRBJ2-7
V gene: TRBV5-4
clone size: -

CDR3 protein: CASSTKATGHGNTIYF
CDR3 DNA: TGCGCCAGCAGCACCAAGGCGACAGGGCACGGAAACACCATATATTTT
D gene: TRBD1
J gene: TRBJ1-3
V gene: TRBV4-3
clone size: -

CDR3 protein: CASRRGGANYGYTF
CDR3 DNA: TGTGCCAGCAGGAGGGGGGGGGCTAACTATGGCTACACCTTC
D gene: -
J gene: TRBJ1-2
V gene: TRBV25-1
clone size: -

CDR3 protein: CARTYPRPRTGARRPQHF
CDR3 DNA: TGTGCCAGGACATATCCTCGGCCTAGGACAGGGGCCCGAAGGCCCCAGCATTTT
D gene: -
J gene: TRBJ1-5
V gene: TRBV21-1
clone size: -

CDR3 protein: CASSQGTGVSYEQYF
CDR3 DNA: TGCGCCAGCAGCCAGGGGACAGGGGTCTCCTACGAGCAGTACTTC
D gene: TRBD1
J gene: TRBJ2-7
V gene: TRBV4-1
clone size: -

CDR3 protein: CASSAEQGGIMPQHF
CDR3 DNA: TGTGCCAGCAGTGCTGAACAGGGGGGTATCATGCCCCAGCATTTT
D gene: TRBD1
J gene: TRBJ1-5
V gene: TRBV2
clone size: -

CDR3 protein: CATSRSGTGDEQYF
CDR3 DNA: TGTGCCACCAGCAGGTCCGGGACAGGGGACGAGCAGTACTTC
D gene: TRBD1
J gene: TRBJ2-7
V gene: TRBV15
clone size: -

CDR3 protein: CASSGIAEPRYNEQFF
CDR3 DNA: TGTGCCAGCAGCGGGATAGCGGAACCGCGCTACAATGAGCAGTTCTTC
D gene: -
J gene: TRBJ2-1
V gene: TRBV25-1
clone size: -

CDR3 protein: CASSSSTRPETQYF
CDR3 DNA: TGTGCCAGCAGTTCCTCGACTAGGCCAGAGACCCAGTACTTC
D gene: -
J gene: TRBJ2-5
V gene: TRBV6-6
clone size: -

CDR3 protein: CASSPGARGTEAFF
CDR3 DNA: TGCGCCAGCAGCCCAGGGGCCAGGGGCACTGAAGCTTTCTTT
D gene: -
J gene: TRBJ1-1
V gene: TRBV4-3
clone size: -

CDR3 protein: CASSLGQGFEQYF
CDR3 DNA: TGTGCCAGCAGCTTGGGACAGGGGTTCGAGCAGTACTTC
D gene: TRBD1
J gene: TRBJ2-7
V gene: TRBV5-6
clone size: -

CDR3 protein: CASSPTGGSPEKLFF
CDR3 DNA: TGTGCCAGCAGCCCCACCGGGGGAAGTCCCGAAAAACTGTTTTTT
D gene: -
J gene: TRBJ1-4
V gene: TRBV9
clone size: once

CDR3 protein: CASRVLAGVPLPNEQFF
CDR3 DNA: TGTGCCAGCAGAGTACTAGCGGGAGTGCCCTTACCTAATGAGCAGTTCTTC
D gene: TRBD2
J gene: TRBJ2-1
V gene: TRBV5-6
clone size: -

CDR3 protein: CASTEAGQGAEGYTF
CDR3 DNA: TGTGCCAGCACCGAAGCGGGACAGGGGGCAGAAGGCTACACCTTC
D gene: TRBD1
J gene: TRBJ1-2
V gene: TRBV28
clone size: -

CDR3 protein: CASSLAGGETQYF
CDR3 DNA: TGTGCCAGCAGCTTGGCAGGGGGAGAGACCCAGTACTTC
D gene: TRBD1
J gene: TRBJ2-5
V gene: TRBV5-6
clone size: -

CDR3 protein: CASSPTGARAAFF
CDR3 DNA: TGTGCCAGCAGCCCGACAGGGGCCCGAGCGGCTTTCTTT
D gene: TRBD1
J gene: TRBJ1-1
V gene: TRBV11-2
clone size: -

CDR3 protein: CASSLGQASTDTQYF
CDR3 DNA: TGCGCCAGCAGCTTGGGGCAGGCTAGCACAGATACGCAGTATTTT
D gene: -
J gene: TRBJ2-3
V gene: TRBV5-1
clone size: -

CDR3 protein: CAWSARDTEAFF
CDR3 DNA: TGTGCCTGGAGCGCCCGAGATACTGAAGCTTTCTTT
D gene: -
J gene: TRBJ1-1
V gene: TRBV30
clone size: -

CDR3 protein: CASTGGLAGGPWSYEQYF
CDR3 DNA: TGTGCCAGCACCGGAGGACTAGCGGGAGGGCCTTGGTCCTACGAGCAGTACTTC
D gene: TRBD2
J gene: TRBJ2-7
V gene: TRBV2
clone size: once

CDR3 protein: CASSPQVSSYEQYF
CDR3 DNA: TGTGCCAGTAGCCCACAGGTTAGCTCCTACGAGCAGTACTTC
D gene: -
J gene: TRBJ2-7
V gene: TRBV19
clone size: -

CDR3 protein: CASSQALPQVYNEQFF
CDR3 DNA: TGCGCCAGCAGCCAGGCCCTCCCACAGGTTTACAATGAGCAGTTCTTC
D gene: -
J gene: TRBJ2-1
V gene: TRBV4-3
clone size: -

CDR3 protein: CASSQVRAGGADTQYF
CDR3 DNA: TGCGCCAGCAGCCAAGTACGGGCAGGGGGCGCAGATACGCAGTATTTT
D gene: TRBD1
J gene: TRBJ2-3
V gene: TRBV4-3
clone size: -

CDR3 protein: CASSSPGTGGNQPQHF
CDR3 DNA: TGTGCCAGCAGCTCACCCGGGACAGGGGGGAATCAGCCCCAGCATTTT
D gene: TRBD1
J gene: TRBJ1-5
V gene: TRBV28
clone size: once

CDR3 protein: CASSEQGKDDEQFF
CDR3 DNA: TGTGCCAGCAGTGAACAGGGGAAGGACGATGAGCAGTTCTTC
D gene: -
J gene: TRBJ2-1
V gene: TRBV6-1
clone size: -

CDR3 protein: CASSLGRKLFF
CDR3 DNA: TGTGCCAGCAGTTTGGGGAGAAAACTGTTTTTT
D gene: -
J gene: TRBJ1-4
V gene: TRBV28
clone size: -

CDR3 protein: CASSLRSQAGGETQYF
CDR3 DNA: TGCGCCAGCAGCTTGCGGAGCCAAGCGGGGGGAGAGACCCAGTACTTC
D gene: TRBD2
J gene: TRBJ2-5
V gene: TRBV5-1
clone size: once

CDR3 protein: CASLDRLNTGELFF
CDR3 DNA: TGTGCCAGCTTGGACAGGCTTAACACCGGGGAGCTGTTTTTT
D gene: TRBD1
J gene: TRBJ2-2
V gene: TRBV2
clone size: -

CDR3 protein: CASSLGGRGPEVLDSPLHF
CDR3 DNA: TGTGCCAGCAGCTTAGGAGGCAGGGGGCCCGAAGTTCTTGATTCACCCCTCCACTTT
D gene: TRBD1
J gene: TRBJ1-6
V gene: TRBV7-9
clone size: -

CDR3 protein: CASSPRDSTYEQYF
CDR3 DNA: TGTGCCAGCAGCCCCCGGGACAGTACCTACGAGCAGTACTTC
D gene: TRBD1
J gene: TRBJ2-7
V gene: TRBV7-9
clone size: -

CDR3 protein: CASSPGVSSYNEQFF
CDR3 DNA: TGTGCCAGCAGCCCCGGGGTTAGCTCCTACAATGAGCAGTTCTTC
D gene: -
J gene: TRBJ2-1
V gene: TRBV7-8
clone size: few

CDR3 protein: CASSLMTSSHEQYF
CDR3 DNA: TGTGCCAGCAGCCTCATGACTAGCTCCCACGAGCAGTACTTC
D gene: TRBD2
J gene: TRBJ2-7
V gene: TRBV5-4
clone size: -

CDR3 protein: CASSRGAGEKLFF
CDR3 DNA: TGTGCCAGCAGCCGGGGAGCTGGCGAAAAACTGTTTTTT
D gene: -
J gene: TRBJ1-4
V gene: TRBV7-9
clone size: few

CDR3 protein: CAWSAGGFNQPQHF
CDR3 DNA: TGTGCCTGGAGTGCGGGGGGATTCAATCAGCCCCAGCATTTT
D gene: -
J gene: TRBJ1-5
V gene: TRBV30
clone size: few